One sample yielded the 17 T cell receptor beta chains listed below, sequenced in a study of blood T cell repertoires in COVID-19. Produced via immunoSEQ multiplex PCR; TCRdb's table is partial and in-frame only. The table records some 57,000 clones, around 90% of them present only once. Material: peripheral blood. These receptors were collected from a man aged 55 to 70 with active COVID-19.

This chain uses TRBV9 with TRBJ2-7; tentatively, D is TRBD1 (6 bases). The CDR3 spans 15 residues. Trimming shortened V by 2 bases and J by 3 bases, and 15 bases separated the two germline ends. CDR1 is SGDLS and CDR2 is YYNGEE in the germline V gene. CDR3 loop: CASSVSWDMNYEQYF. The CDR3 nucleotides read TGTGCCAGCAGCGTCAGTTGGGACATGAACTACGAGCAGTACTTC.

The chain couples TRBV18 to TRBJ1-4, with D unclear. Germline loops: CDR1 KGHSH, CDR2 LQKENI. With 3 bases removed from V and 7 bases from J, the gap between germline ends came to 15 bases. This CDR3 has 15 residues. The CDR3 region is CASSPTSVAAEKLFF. CDR3 bases: TGTGCCAGCTCACCTACGTCAGTTGCGGCTGAAAAACTGTTTTTT.

The chain combines TRBV24-1 with TRBJ1-5; 8 nucleotides align to TRBD1. Germline V gene sequence: CDR1 KGHDR, CDR2 SFDVKD. V gave up 5 bases and J gave up 5 bases; unmatched junction bases: 4. The CDR3 length is 14 residues. CDR3 DNA: TGTGCCACCAGTGGGGGGACAGGCTATCAGCCCCAGCATTTT. Translated: CATSGGTGYQPQHF.

The chain is built from TRBV6-5 and TRBJ1-2; tentatively, D is TRBD1 (5 bases). The CDR3 runs to 14 residues. V was clipped by 6 bases and J by 0 bases, with 11 bases between them. Germline V gene sequence: CDR1 MNHEY, CDR2 SVGAGI. This CDR3 is CASRATVTNYGYTF. DNA for the CDR3: TGTGCCAGCAGGGCGACAGTTACTAACTATGGCTACACCTTC.

The chain recombines TRBV6-6 with TRBJ2-3, with TRBD2 matching 7 bases. V lost 8 bases to trimming and J lost 5 bases; unmatched junction nucleotides: 7. Germline-derived CDR1 and CDR2 are MNHNY and SVGAGI (reference sequence). There are 13 residues in the CDR3. CDR3: CASSGRARDTQYF. Written as DNA, the CDR3 is TGTGCCAGCTCAGGGAGGGCCAGAGATACGCAGTATTTT.

This chain joins TRBV6-5 and TRBJ2-2, with D possibly matching TRBD2 (6 bases). Germline V gene lookup returns CDR1 MNHEY and CDR2 SVGAGI. The CDR3 covers 15 residues. V was cut by 5 bases and J by 2 bases, with 12 bases left in between. CDR3 protein: CASSRLVTNTGELFF. CDR3 bases: TGTGCCAGCAGTCGACTAGTCACTAACACCGGGGAGCTGTTTTTT.

The CDR3 DNA follows: TGTGCCAGCGGACTGGGAAGCTCCTACAATGAGCAGTTCTTC. Protein sequence: CASGLGSSYNEQFF. The chain uses TRBV6-5 and TRBJ2-1; possible D gene TRBD2, 5 bases. Trimming took 8 bases from V and 0 from J, leaving 11 bases between them. Germline lookup yields CDR1 MNHEY and CDR2 SVGAGI. This CDR3 has 14 residues.

The chain uses TRBV7-6 and TRBJ1-4, with 7 bases lining up with TRBD1. The CDR3 loop spans 14 amino acids. Unmatched junction bases numbered 2, after V lost 5 bases and J lost 2 bases. The V gene's germline CDR1 is SGHVS and CDR2 FNYEAQ. The CDR3 is CASSAQGTNEKLFF. The CDR3 DNA is TGTGCCAGCAGCGCACAGGGGACTAATGAAAAACTGTTTTTT.

Remarks on this clone: One end of the junction fails to match germline, which may point to a read error. V is TRBV6-2 or TRBV6-3 and J is TRBJ2-1, with 10 bases identical to TRBD2. Looked up from germline, CDR1 is MNHEY and CDR2 is SVGEGT. The CDR3 sequence is 14 residues long. CDR3 coding DNA: TGTGCCAGCAGTTACGGGACCCAGCGGGAGGGCCGTCTCTTC. It codes for CASSYGTQREGRLF.

The gene calls are TRBV12-5 and TRBJ2-2; D is undetermined. Trimming took off 10 bases at V and 5 bases at J, with 5 bases between the two ends. Germline V gene data show CDR1 as LGHNT and CDR2 as FRNRAP. The CDR3 is 10 amino acids. The CDR3, as DNA: TGTGCTATTTCGACCGGGGAGCTGTTTTTT. Residues: CAISTGELFF. The full variable domain, completed using reference TRBV12-5 and TRBJ2-2, is DARVTQTPRHKVTEMGQEVTMRCQPILGHNTVFWYRQTMMQGLELLAYFRNRAPLDDSGMPKDRFSAEMPDATLATLKIQPSEPRDSAVYFCAISTGELFFGEGSRLTVL.

This rearrangement joins TRBV27 to TRBJ2-3; 8 nucleotides align to TRBD2. This CDR3 spans 16 amino acids. With V trimmed by 0 bases and J by 0 bases, 2 bases remained unmatched. Germline values: CDR1 MNHEY, CDR2 SMNVEV (reference sequence). The CDR3 loop reads CASSLSTGGSTDTQYF. CDR3 nucleotides: TGTGCCAGCAGTTTATCGACGGGGGGGAGCACAGATACGCAGTATTTT.

This clone appeared once. The chain recombines TRBV5-1 with TRBJ1-1; D possibly corresponds to TRBD1 (5 bases). This CDR3 has 13 amino acids. Germline CDR1 reads SGHRS; CDR2 reads YFSETQ. Trimming took 3 bases from V and 1 from J, leaving 7 bases between them. The CDR3 DNA reads as TGCGCCAGCAGCTCTGGACAGAACACTGAAGCTTTCTTT. Its translation: CASSSGQNTEAFF.

The rearrangement uses TRBV30 and TRBJ2-7; D is ambiguous. The V gene lost 3 bases and the J gene lost 3 bases, with 9 bases spanning the gap. The CDR3 runs to 12 residues. Germline assignment: CDR1 GTSNPN and CDR2 SVGIG (reference sequence). CDR3 nucleotides: TGTGCCTGGAGGAGTACCTTCTACGAGCAGTACTTC. It yields the protein CAWRSTFYEQYF.

CDR3 DNA: TGTGCCAGTAGTATCATCATGAACACTGAAGCTTTCTTT. Its protein product is CASSIIMNTEAFF. The chain is built from TRBV19 and TRBJ1-1; D unresolved. With 3 bases removed from V and 0 bases from J, the gap between germline ends came to 5 bases. The germline gives CDR1 LNHDA, CDR2 SQIVND (reference sequence). This CDR3 is 13 amino acids long.

The genes are TRBV29-1 and TRBJ2-7; 10 bases align to TRBD1. V trimming: 7 bases; J trimming: 5 bases; junction bases outside the gene matches: 5. This CDR3 contains 12 residues. Germline V gene lookup returns CDR1 SQVTM and CDR2 ANQGSEA. Here the CDR3 DNA reads TGCAGCGCCTGGACAGGGGGGGACGAGCAGTACTTC. Protein product: CSAWTGGDEQYF.

The count of this clone is one. The chain links TRBV6-2 or TRBV6-3 to TRBJ2-1; D unclear. This CDR3 is 13 amino acids long. The V gene's germline CDR1 is MNHEY and CDR2 SVGEGT. V was cut by 5 bases and J by 1 base, with 6 bases left in between. CDR3: CASSPFSYNEQFF. In DNA, the CDR3 is TGTGCCAGCAGTCCGTTTTCCTACAATGAGCAGTTCTTC.

This chain joins TRBV4-1 and TRBJ2-7; 8 nucleotides agree with TRBD2. Germline values: CDR1 MGHRA, CDR2 YSYEKL. The CDR3 sequence is 15 residues long. The J segment lost 3 bases and the V segment lost 1 base, leaving 5 bases of the junction unmatched. CDR3 region: CASSQATSGHYEQYF. The DNA of the CDR3 is TGCGCCAGCAGCCAAGCAACTAGCGGACACTACGAGCAGTACTTC.